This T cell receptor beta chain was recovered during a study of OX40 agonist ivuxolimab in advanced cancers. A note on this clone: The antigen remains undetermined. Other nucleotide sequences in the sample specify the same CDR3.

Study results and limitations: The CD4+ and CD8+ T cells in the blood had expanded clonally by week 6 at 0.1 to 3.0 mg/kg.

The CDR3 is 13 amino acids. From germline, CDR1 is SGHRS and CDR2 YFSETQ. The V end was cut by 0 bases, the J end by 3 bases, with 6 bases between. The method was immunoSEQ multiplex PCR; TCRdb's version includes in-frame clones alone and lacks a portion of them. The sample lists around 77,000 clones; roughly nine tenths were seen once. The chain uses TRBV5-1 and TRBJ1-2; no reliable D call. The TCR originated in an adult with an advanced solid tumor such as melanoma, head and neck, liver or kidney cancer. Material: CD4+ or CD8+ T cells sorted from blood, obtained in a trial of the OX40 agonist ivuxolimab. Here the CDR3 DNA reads TGCGCCAGCAGCTTGGCCGGCTACTATGGCTACACCTTC. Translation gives CASSLAGYYGYTF.